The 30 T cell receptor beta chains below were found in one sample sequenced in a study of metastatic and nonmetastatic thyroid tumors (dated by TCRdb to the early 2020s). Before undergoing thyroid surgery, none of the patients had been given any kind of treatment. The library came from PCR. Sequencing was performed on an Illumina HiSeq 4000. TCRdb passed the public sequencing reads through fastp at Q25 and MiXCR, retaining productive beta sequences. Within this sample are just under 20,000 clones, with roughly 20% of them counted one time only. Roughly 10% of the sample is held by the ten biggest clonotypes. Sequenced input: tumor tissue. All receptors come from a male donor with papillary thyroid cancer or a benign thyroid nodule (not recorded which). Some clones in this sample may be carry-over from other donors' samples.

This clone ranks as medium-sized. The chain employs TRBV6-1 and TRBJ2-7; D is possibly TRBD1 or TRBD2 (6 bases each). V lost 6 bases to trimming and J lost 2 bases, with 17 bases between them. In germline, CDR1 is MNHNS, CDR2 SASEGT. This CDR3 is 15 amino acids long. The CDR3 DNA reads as TGTGCCAGCAGCCGTAGGGGGACTCTTCCCTACGAGCAGTACTTC. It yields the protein CASSRRGTLPYEQYF.

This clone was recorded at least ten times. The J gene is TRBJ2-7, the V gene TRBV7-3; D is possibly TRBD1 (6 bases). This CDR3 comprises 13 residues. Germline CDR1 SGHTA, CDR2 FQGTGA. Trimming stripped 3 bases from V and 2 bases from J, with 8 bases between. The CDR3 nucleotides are TGTGCCAGCAGCTTGGACAGAACCTACGAGCAGTACTTC. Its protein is CASSLDRTYEQYF.

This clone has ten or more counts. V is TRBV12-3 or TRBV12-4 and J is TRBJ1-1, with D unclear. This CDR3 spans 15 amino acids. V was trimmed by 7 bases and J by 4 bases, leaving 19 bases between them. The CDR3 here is CASKPGGQWFTEAFF. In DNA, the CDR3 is TGTGCCAGCAAACCAGGAGGGCAGTGGTTCACTGAAGCTTTCTTT.

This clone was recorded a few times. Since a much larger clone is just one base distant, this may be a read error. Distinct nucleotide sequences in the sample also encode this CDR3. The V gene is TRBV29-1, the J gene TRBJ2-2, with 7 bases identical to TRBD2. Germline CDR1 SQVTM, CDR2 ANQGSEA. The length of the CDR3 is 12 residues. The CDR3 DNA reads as TGCAGCGTTCCCGGGGGGACCGGGGAGCTTTTTTTT. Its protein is CSVPGGTGELFF.

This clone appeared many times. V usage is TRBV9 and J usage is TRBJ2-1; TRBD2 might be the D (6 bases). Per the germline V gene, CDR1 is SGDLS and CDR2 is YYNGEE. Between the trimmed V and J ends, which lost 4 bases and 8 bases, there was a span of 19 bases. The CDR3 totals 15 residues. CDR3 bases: TGTGCCAGCAGCAAGAGCGGACTATACGGAGATGAGCAGTTCTTC. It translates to CASSKSGLYGDEQFF.

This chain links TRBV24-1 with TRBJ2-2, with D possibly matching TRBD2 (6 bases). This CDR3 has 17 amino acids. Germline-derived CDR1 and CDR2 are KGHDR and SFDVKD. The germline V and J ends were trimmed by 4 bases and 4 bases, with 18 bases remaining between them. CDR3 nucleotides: TGTGCCACCAGTGACATAGCGGTATGGCCTTTCACCGGGGAGCTGTTTTTT. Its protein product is CATSDIAVWPFTGELFF.

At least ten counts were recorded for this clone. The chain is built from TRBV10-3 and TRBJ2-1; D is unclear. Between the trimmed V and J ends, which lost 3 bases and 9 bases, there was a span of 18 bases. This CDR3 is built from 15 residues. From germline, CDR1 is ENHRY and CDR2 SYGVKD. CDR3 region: CAISDNGQTTGEQFF. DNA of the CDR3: TGTGCCATCAGTGATAATGGCCAAACAACCGGTGAGCAGTTCTTC.

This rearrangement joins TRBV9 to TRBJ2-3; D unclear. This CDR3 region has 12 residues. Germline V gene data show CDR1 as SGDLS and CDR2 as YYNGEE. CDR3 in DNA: TGTGCTGGCAGCGTAGAGTTAGATACGCAGTATTTT. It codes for CAGSVELDTQYF.

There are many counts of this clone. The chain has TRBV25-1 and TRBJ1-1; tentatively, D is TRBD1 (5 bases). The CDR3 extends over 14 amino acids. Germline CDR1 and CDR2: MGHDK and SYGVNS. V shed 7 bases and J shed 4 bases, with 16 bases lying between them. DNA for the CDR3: TGTGCCAGCAACGGATTGGGGGTTGGCACTGAAGCTTTCTTT. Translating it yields CASNGLGVGTEAFF.

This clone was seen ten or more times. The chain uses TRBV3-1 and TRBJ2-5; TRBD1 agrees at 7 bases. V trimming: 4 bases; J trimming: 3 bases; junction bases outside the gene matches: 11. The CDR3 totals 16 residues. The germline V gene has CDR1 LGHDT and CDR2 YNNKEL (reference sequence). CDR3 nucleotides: TGTGCCAGCAGCCGAATAGGACAGGCCCGGGAAGAGACCCAGTACTTC. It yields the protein CASSRIGQAREETQYF.

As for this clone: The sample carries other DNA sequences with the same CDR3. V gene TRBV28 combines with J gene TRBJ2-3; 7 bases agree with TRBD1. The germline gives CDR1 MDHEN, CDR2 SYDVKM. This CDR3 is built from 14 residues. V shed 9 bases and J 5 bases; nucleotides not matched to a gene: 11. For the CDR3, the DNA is TGTGCCAGTATAGAGGGGGCGAGTGGAGATACGCAGTATTTT. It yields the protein CASIEGASGDTQYF.

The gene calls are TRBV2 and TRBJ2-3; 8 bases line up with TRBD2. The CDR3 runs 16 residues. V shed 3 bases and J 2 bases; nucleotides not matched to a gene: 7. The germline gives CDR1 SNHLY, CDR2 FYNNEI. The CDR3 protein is CASSDAWTSTTDTQYF. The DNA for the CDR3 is TGTGCCAGCAGTGACGCGTGGACTAGCACCACAGATACGCAGTATTTT.

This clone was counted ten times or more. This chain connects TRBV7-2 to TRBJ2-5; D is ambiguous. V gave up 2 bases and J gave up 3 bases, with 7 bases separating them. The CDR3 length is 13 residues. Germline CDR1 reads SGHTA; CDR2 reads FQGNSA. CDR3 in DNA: TGTGCCAGCAGCTTAAATCACGAAGAGACCCAGTACTTC. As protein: CASSLNHEETQYF.

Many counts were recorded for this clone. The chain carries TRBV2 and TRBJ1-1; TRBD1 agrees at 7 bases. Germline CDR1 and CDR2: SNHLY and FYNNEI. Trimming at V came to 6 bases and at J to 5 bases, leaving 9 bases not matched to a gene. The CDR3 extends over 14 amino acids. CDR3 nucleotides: TGTGCCAGCAGGGTACAGGGGACGAGTACTGAAGCTTTCTTT. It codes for CASRVQGTSTEAFF.

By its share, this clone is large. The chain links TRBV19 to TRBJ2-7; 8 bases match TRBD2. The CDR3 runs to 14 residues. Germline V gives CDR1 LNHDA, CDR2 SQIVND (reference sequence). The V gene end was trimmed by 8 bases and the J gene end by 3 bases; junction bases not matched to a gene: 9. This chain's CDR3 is CASSPAGEDYEQYF. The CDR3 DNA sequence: TGTGCCAGTTCCCCAGCGGGAGAAGACTACGAGCAGTACTTC.

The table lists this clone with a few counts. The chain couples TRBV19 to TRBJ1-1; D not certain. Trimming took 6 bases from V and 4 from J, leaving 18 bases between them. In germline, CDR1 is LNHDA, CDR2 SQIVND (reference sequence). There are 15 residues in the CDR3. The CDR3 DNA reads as TGTGCCAGTAGCCCGGTGGTGGTGCCGGTCACTGAAGCTTTCTTT. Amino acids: CASSPVVVPVTEAFF.

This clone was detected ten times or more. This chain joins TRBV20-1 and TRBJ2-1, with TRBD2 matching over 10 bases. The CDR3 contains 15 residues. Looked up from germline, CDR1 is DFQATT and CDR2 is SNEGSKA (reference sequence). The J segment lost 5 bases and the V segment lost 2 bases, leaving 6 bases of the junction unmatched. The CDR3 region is CSARLRTSGDNEQFF. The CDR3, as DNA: TGCAGTGCTAGATTAAGGACTAGCGGAGACAATGAGCAGTTCTTC.

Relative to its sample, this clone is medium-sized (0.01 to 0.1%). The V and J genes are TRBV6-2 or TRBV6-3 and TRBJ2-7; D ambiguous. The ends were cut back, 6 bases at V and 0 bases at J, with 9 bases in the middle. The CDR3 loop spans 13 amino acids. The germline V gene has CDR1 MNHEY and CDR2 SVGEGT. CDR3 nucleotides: TGTGCCAGCAGCAACGCTTACTCCTACGAGCAGTACTTC. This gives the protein CASSNAYSYEQYF.

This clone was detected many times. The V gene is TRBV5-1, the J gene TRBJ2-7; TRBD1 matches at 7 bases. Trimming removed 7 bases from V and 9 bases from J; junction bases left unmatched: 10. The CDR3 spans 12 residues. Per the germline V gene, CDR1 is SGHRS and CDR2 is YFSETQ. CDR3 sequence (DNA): TGCGCCAGCCGAAGAGACAGGGCATGGCAGTACTTC. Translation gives CASRRDRAWQYF.

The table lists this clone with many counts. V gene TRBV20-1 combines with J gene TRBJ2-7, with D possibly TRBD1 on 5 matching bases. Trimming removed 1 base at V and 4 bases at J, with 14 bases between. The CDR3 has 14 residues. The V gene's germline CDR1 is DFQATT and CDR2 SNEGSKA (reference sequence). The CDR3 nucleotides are TGCAGTGCTAGAGTAGGAACAGGTCGGTACGAGCAGTACTTC. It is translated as CSARVGTGRYEQYF.

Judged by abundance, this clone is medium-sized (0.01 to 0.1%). The CDR3 region is CASSPDGQRADYEQYF. CDR3 bases: TGTGCCAGCAGTCCAGATGGTCAGCGGGCTGACTACGAGCAGTACTTC. The chain combines TRBV6-1 with TRBJ2-7; a possible D gene is TRBD2 (6 bases). The CDR3 has 16 amino acids. V was clipped by 5 bases and J by 3 bases, with 20 bases between them. Germline V gives CDR1 MNHNS, CDR2 SASEGT.

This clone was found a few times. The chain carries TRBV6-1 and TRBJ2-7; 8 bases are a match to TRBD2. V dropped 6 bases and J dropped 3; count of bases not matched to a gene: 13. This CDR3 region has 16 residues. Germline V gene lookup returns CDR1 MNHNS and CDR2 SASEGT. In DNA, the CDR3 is TGTGCCAGCAGGACCCCGTGGGGGGCGGGGGGCTACGAGCAGTACTTC. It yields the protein CASRTPWGAGGYEQYF.

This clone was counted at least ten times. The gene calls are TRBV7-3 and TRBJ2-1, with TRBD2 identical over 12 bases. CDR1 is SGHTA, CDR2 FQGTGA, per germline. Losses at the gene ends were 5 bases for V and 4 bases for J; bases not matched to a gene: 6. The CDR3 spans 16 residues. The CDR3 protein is CASSRTGTSGYNEQFF. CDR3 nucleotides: TGTGCCAGCAGCCGTACCGGGACTAGCGGGTACAATGAGCAGTTCTTC.

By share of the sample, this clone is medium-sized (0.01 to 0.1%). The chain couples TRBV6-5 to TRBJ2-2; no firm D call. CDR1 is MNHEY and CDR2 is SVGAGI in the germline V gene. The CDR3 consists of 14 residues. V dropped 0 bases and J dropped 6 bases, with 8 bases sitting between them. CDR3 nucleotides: TGTGCCAGCAGTTACTCGAGCCAGGCCGGGGAGCTGTTTTTT. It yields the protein CASSYSSQAGELFF.

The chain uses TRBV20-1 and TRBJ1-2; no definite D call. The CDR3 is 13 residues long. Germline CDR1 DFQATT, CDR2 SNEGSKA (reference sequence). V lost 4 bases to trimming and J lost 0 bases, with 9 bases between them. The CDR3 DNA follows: TGCAGTGCTAAGGTATTAGCTAACTATGGCTACACCTTC. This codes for CSAKVLANYGYTF.

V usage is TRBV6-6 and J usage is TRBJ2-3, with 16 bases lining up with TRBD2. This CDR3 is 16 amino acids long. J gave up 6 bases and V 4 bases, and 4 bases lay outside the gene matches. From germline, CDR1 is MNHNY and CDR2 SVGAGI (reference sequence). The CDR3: CASSSGTSGGADTQYF. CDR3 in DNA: TGTGCCAGCAGTTCCGGGACTAGCGGGGGGGCGGATACGCAGTATTTT.

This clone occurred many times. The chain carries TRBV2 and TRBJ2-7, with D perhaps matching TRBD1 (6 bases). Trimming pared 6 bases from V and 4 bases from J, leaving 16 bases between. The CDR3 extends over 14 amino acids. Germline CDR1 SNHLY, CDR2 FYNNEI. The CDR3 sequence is CASRSSGTNYEQYF. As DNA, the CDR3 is TGTGCCAGCAGGTCCTCCGGGACAAATTACGAGCAGTACTTC. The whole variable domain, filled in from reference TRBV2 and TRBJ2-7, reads EPEVTQTPSHQVTQMGQEVILRCVPISNHLYFYWYRQILGQKVEFLVSFYNNEISEKSEIFDDQFSVERPDGSNFTLKIRSTKLEDSAMYFCASRSSGTNYEQYFGPGTRLTVT.

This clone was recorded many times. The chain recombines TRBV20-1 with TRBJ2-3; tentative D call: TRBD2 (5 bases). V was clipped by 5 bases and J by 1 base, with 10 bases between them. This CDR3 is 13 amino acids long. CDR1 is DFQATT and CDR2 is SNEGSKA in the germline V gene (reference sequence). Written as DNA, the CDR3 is TGCAGTGCTGGGAGTTTGGGCACAGATACGCAGTATTTT. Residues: CSAGSLGTDTQYF.

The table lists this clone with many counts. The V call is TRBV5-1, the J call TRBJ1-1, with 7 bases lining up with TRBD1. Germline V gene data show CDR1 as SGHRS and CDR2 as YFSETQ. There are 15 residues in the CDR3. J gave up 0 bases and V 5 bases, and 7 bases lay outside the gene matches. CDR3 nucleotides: TGCGCCAGCAGTATTTCAGGGGGACTGAACACTGAAGCTTTCTTT. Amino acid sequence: CASSISGGLNTEAFF. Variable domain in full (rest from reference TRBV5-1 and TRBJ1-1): KAGVTQTPRYLIKTRGQQVTLSCSPISGHRSVSWYQQTPGQGLQFLFEYFSETQRNKGNFPGRFSGRQFSNSRSEMNVSTLELGDSALYLCASSISGGLNTEAFFGQGTRLTVV.

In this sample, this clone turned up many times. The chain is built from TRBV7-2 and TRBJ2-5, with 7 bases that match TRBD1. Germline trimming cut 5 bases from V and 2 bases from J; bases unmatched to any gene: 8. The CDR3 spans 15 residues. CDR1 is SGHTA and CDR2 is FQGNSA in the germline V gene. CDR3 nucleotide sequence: TGTGCCAGCAGCCGAGATTGGGACAGACAAGAGACCCAGTACTTC. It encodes CASSRDWDRQETQYF.